The present T cell receptor (beta chain) was sequenced within a study of cytomegalovirus exposure and HLA in healthy donors. Study outcomes and limitations: Compared with the roughly 730-donor mean, an Asian-associated ancestry cluster reportedly had fewer N-insertions, according to a later analysis. Clonal expansion, a later analysis showed, was greater in HLA-associated TCR beta chains than in equally common others. Cytomegalovirus status was reportedly diagnosed by the classifier with high specificity and sensitivity.

PCR primers comprised 60 Vbeta and 13 Jbeta primers. The repertoire was sequenced with immunoSEQ multiplex PCR; TCRdb's copy has only in-frame clones and lacks some. The repertoire holds over 150,000 clones, with more than 80% as singletons. Comment on this clone: Its specificity is unknown.

This CDR3 comprises 14 residues. Germline V gene lookup returns CDR1 MNHEY and CDR2 SMNVEV (reference sequence). Trimming cost V 8 bases and J 3 bases, with 14 bases left between them. This receptor was identified in a man younger than 35 in good health and CMV-seronegative. This sequence joins TRBV27 and TRBJ1-5; a weak D match, TRBD1 (5 bases). Material: PBMCs. The chain's CDR3 is CASGAIGFNQPQHF. The CDR3 DNA reads TGTGCCAGCGGGGCCATCGGGTTCAATCAGCCCCAGCATTTT.